This TCR beta chain was obtained from a study of shared clonotypes between healthy human individuals. Overall study findings and caveats: Naive subsets generally exceeded memory subsets in estimated richness. Sampling covered nothing but blood. Tissue TCR repertoires likely differ from those found in blood. It was the non-shared clonotypes that had lower generation probabilities than clonotypes shared by all four donors.

Naive CD8 cells lacked CD45RO and underwent positive selection for CCR7, leaving out terminally differentiated effector memory CD45RA+ cells. From germline, CDR1 is LNHDA and CDR2 SQIVND (reference sequence). Trimming at V came to 7 bases and at J to 6 bases, leaving 12 bases not matched to a gene. The CDR3 spans 16 residues. At deep level, the assay was performed. TCRdb's table, derived via immunoSEQ multiplex PCR, lists solely in-frame clones and lacks some. The sample has about 2 million clones; about 95% are singletons. Note on this clone: As yet, its antigen is unknown.

This TCR was sampled from a man between 18 and 29 years old in good health. The sequenced material came from naive CD8+ T cells sorted from blood. The rearrangement joins TRBV19 to TRBJ1-6; TRBD1 matches 7 bases. The CDR3 nucleotides read TGTGCCAGTATGGGGGTTGGGACAGACGTTAATTCACCCCTCCACTTT. Its protein product is CASMGVGTDVNSPLHF.